The rows below give T cell receptor beta chains drawn from one sample of a study of shared clonotypes between healthy human individuals. Libraries were prepared by immunoSEQ multiplex PCR; TCRdb keeps only in-frame clonotypes and omits some of them. Of about 2 million clones in the sample, roughly 94% were seen once. The sequencing sample was made of naive CD4+ T cells sorted from blood. The receptor source for this set is a man between 18 and 29 years old in good health. Each CDR3 is given with its conserved first and last residue. D genes are given only for firm matches. The size entry is marked missing in some rows and otherwise reads once, few, many or a size class.

clone_size j_call d_call v_call cdr3_aa cdr3_nt
once TRBJ1-1 TRBD1 TRBV29-1 CSVKGRQGRAEAFF TGCAGCGTTAAGGGGAGACAGGGAAGGGCTGAAGCTTTCTTT
. TRBJ2-5 . TRBV30 CAWSIRTGTGQTQYF TGTGCCTGGAGTATCCGGACGGGGACTGGGCAGACCCAGTACTTC
once TRBJ2-3 . TRBV5-4 CASSSPSRSTDTQYF TGTGCCAGCAGTTCGCCTAGTCGTTCCACAGATACGCAGTATTTT
. TRBJ1-6 . TRBV6-1 CASREQGSYNSPLHF TGTGCCAGCAGGGAACAGGGTTCGTATAATTCACCCCTCCACTTT
. TRBJ2-7 TRBD1 TRBV6-1 CASRRQGMGYEQYF TGTGCCAGCAGAAGACAGGGAATGGGCTACGAGCAGTACTTC
. TRBJ2-7 . TRBV12-2 CASRLALDRDF TGTGCAAGTCGCTTAGCGCTGGACAGGGACTTC
. TRBJ2-2 . TRBV30 CAWRVGGRMNTGELFF TGTGCCTGGAGGGTAGGCGGCAGAATGAACACCGGGGAGCTGTTTTTT
. TRBJ1-6 TRBD1 TRBV6-1 CASSADRGSPLHF TGTGCCAGCAGTGCGGACAGGGGTTCACCCCTCCACTTT
. TRBJ2-7 . TRBV7-9 CASSLARYEQYF TGTGCCAGCAGCTTGGCGCGCTACGAGCAGTACTTC
. TRBJ2-1 . TRBV7-3 CASSKGRYNEQFF TGTGCCAGCAGCAAAGGTCGATACAATGAGCAGTTCTTC
. TRBJ2-7 . TRBV11-2 CASSLRQVSYEQYF TGTGCCAGCAGCCTCCGACAAGTATCCTACGAGCAGTACTTC
. TRBJ2-3 TRBD2 TRBV5-1 CASTTSGYSDTQYF TGCGCCAGCACGACTAGCGGGTATTCGGATACGCAGTATTTT
. TRBJ2-1 . TRBV5-5 CASSYQGYNEQFF TGTGCCAGCAGCTACCAGGGTTACAATGAGCAGTTCTTC
. TRBJ2-1 . TRBV15 CATSRDDEQFF TGTGCCACCAGCAGAGACGATGAGCAGTTCTTC
. TRBJ2-6 TRBD1 TRBV28 CASSRDSSSGANVLTF TGTGCCAGCAGTCGGGACAGCAGCTCTGGGGCCAACGTCCTGACTTTC
. TRBJ2-5 TRBD2 TRBV28 CASSFLRGGSETQYF TGTGCCAGCAGTTTTTTGCGGGGGGGCTCGGAGACCCAGTACTTC
. TRBJ2-3 . TRBV25-1 CASSESRAQDTQYF TGTGCCAGCAGTGAGTCTAGGGCTCAAGATACGCAGTATTTT
. TRBJ2-7 . TRBV5-4 CASSLDRVGYEQYF TGTGCCAGCAGCTTGGACAGGGTGGGCTACGAGCAGTACTTC
. TRBJ1-1 . TRBV6-5 CASSYSTSGLYTEAFF TGTGCCAGCAGTTACTCGACTTCGGGGTTGTACACTGAAGCTTTCTTT
. TRBJ2-4 . TRBV27 CASSLQVGGKNIQYF TGTGCCAGCAGTTTACAGGTCGGGGGCAAAAACATTCAGTACTTC
. TRBJ2-7 TRBD1 TRBV7-2 CASSLRGPSYEQYF TGTGCCAGCAGCCTAAGGGGGCCTTCCTACGAGCAGTACTTC
. TRBJ1-5 . TRBV2 CASSEDRTNQPQHF TGTGCCAGCAGTGAAGACAGGACCAATCAGCCCCAGCATTTT
. TRBJ2-7 . TRBV19 CASSPRTGVGGNEQYF TGTGCCAGTAGTCCCCGAACGGGGGTGGGTGGAAACGAGCAGTACTTC
. TRBJ2-5 . TRBV7-2 CASSLNLGAGTQYF TGTGCCAGCAGTCTGAACCTTGGAGCGGGGACCCAGTACTTC
once TRBJ2-5 TRBD2 TRBV15 CATSRDIAGTYQETQYF TGTGCCACCAGCAGGGACATAGCGGGGACGTACCAAGAGACCCAGTACTTC
. TRBJ1-1 . TRBV7-9 CASSSTGTPEAFF TGTGCCAGCAGCTCGACCGGGACCCCTGAAGCTTTCTTT
. TRBJ1-5 . TRBV5-3 CARSLDFPALYSNQPQHF TGTGCCAGAAGCTTGGACTTCCCAGCCCTTTATAGCAATCAGCCCCAGCATTTT
. TRBJ1-1 . TRBV13 CASSLRTDAFEAFF TGTGCCAGCAGCTTAAGGACCGATGCTTTTGAAGCTTTCTTT
once TRBJ2-2 . TRBV5-1 CASSLAGWNTGELFF TGCGCCAGCAGCTTGGCCGGATGGAACACCGGGGAGCTGTTTTTT
once TRBJ2-3 . TRBV30 CAWDLGSTDTQYF TGTGCCTGGGACTTGGGGTCCACAGATACGCAGTATTTT
. TRBJ1-5 . TRBV25-1 CASRAPGINQPQHF TGTGCCAGCAGAGCCCCAGGTATCAATCAGCCCCAGCATTTT
. TRBJ2-2 . TRBV9 CASSVGPTSTGELFF TGTGCCAGCAGCGTAGGCCCCACCAGCACCGGGGAGCTGTTTTTT
once TRBJ1-4 . TRBV29-1 CSVAGWDEKLFF TGCAGCGTTGCGGGGTGGGATGAAAAACTGTTTTTT
. TRBJ1-2 . TRBV20-1 CSVSRDTGYTF TGCAGTGTCAGCAGGGATACTGGCTACACCTTC
. TRBJ2-2 . TRBV30 CAWSPQTRTGELFF TGTGCCTGGAGTCCTCAGACTCGGACCGGGGAGCTGTTTTTT
. TRBJ2-2 . TRBV7-9 CASSSNLVAGELFF TGTGCCAGCAGCTCGAACCTAGTTGCCGGGGAGCTGTTTTTT
. TRBJ2-1 TRBD2 TRBV30 CAWSETSRSYNEQFF TGTGCCTGGAGTGAGACTAGCAGAAGCTACAATGAGCAGTTCTTC
. TRBJ1-3 TRBD1 TRBV4-1 CASSQVDRGGNTIYF TGCGCCAGCAGCCAAGTGGACAGGGGTGGAAACACCATATATTTT
. TRBJ2-3 TRBD2 TRBV5-5 CASRNSLVGLAGRADTQYF TGTGCCAGCAGAAATAGCTTGGTAGGACTAGCGGGGAGGGCAGATACGCAGTATTTT
. TRBJ1-3 TRBD1 TRBV28 CASTQGTGGNTIYF TGTGCCAGCACCCAAGGGACAGGAGGAAACACCATATATTTT
once TRBJ2-1 . TRBV5-1 CASSTRPGPSTTNEQFF TGCGCCAGCAGCACCCGGCCGGGACCCAGTACGACTAATGAGCAGTTCTTC
. TRBJ1-6 . TRBV30 CAWSSDLYNSPLHF TGTGCCTGGAGTTCAGACCTTTATAATTCACCCCTCCACTTT
. TRBJ1-2 . TRBV6-1 CASSEADANYGYTF TGTGCCAGCAGTGAAGCGGACGCTAACTATGGCTACACCTTC
. TRBJ2-2 . TRBV28 CASGSAVRATGELFF TGTGCCAGCGGGTCTGCGGTCCGTGCCACCGGGGAGCTGTTTTTT
. TRBJ2-1 . TRBV30 CAWSVLFGESSYNEQFF TGTGCCTGGAGTGTATTGTTTGGGGAGAGCTCCTACAATGAGCAGTTCTTC
. TRBJ2-7 TRBD2 TRBV6-4 CASRVSSSGNYEQYF TGTGCCAGCAGGGTTAGTAGTAGCGGGAACTACGAGCAGTACTTC
. TRBJ1-2 TRBD1 TRBV9 CASSVDLRDRGNYGYTF TGTGCCAGCAGCGTAGATCTCCGGGACAGGGGTAACTATGGCTACACCTTC
. TRBJ2-7 . TRBV5-1 CASSLGSSSSYEQYF TGCGCCAGCAGCTTGGGGAGCTCGAGCTCCTACGAGCAGTACTTC
. TRBJ2-1 TRBD2 TRBV18 CATHAGVVDNEQFF TGTGCCACCCATGCGGGAGTGGTCGACAATGAGCAGTTCTTC
. TRBJ2-3 . TRBV27 CASSRTTRLTVYTDTQYF TGTGCCAGCAGCAGGACAACCCGACTAACGGTATACACAGATACGCAGTATTTT
. TRBJ1-5 . TRBV28 CASRAPNQPQHF TGTGCCAGCAGGGCCCCCAATCAGCCCCAGCATTTT
. TRBJ2-2 TRBD2 TRBV9 CASSVDGRDTGELFF TGTGCCAGCAGCGTAGACGGGAGGGATACCGGGGAGCTGTTTTTT
. TRBJ1-2 TRBD1 TRBV29-1 CSVEYAGGGFGYTF TGCAGCGTTGAATACGCAGGGGGCGGGTTTGGCTACACCTTC